The entry below gives a single TCR beta chain sequence along with its context. Antigen specificity is unknown. This record comes from a study of PD-1 blockade in mismatch repair-deficient tumors. The time point here: approximately ten-day in vitro stimulation with candidate neoantigen peptide 3. This CDR3 is 13 amino acids long. CDR1 is MNHEY and CDR2 is SVGAGI in the germline V gene. V was cut by 1 base and J by 4 bases, with 4 bases left in between. The protocol was immunoSEQ multiplex PCR, while the TCRdb copy is restricted to in-frame clones and leaves out a portion. Altogether some 9,100 clones are present, over 80% being singletons, with the ten largest covering around 8.9%.

The TCR originated in an adult with mismatch repair-deficient cancer. The sequences come from cells cultured in vitro, collected from a patient treated with pembrolizumab. The chain has TRBV6-5 and TRBJ2-2, with D hard to call. Written as DNA, the CDR3 is TGTGCCAGCAGTTACTTGGTCACCGGGGAGCTGTTTTTT. Encoded protein: CASSYLVTGELFF.